This record looks at one T cell receptor beta chain sequence and its context. Its target is unknown. The data belong to a study of vaccination effects on CD4 cells after COVID-19. Using viral peptide pools, the ViraFEST assay grew out antigen-specific CD4+ T cells prior to sequencing. Subsequent to a culture period of about nine days, CD4+ T cells were isolated. All vaccine recipients tested negative for nucleocapsid antibodies and had never contracted SARS-CoV-2 infection. TCRdb's table, derived via immunoSEQ multiplex PCR, lists solely in-frame clones and lacks some. The data hold 50,000 to 65,000 clones, with 75% to 85% observed a single time. Trimming removed 7 bases at V and 1 base at J, with 10 bases between. Germline V gene lookup returns CDR1 MRHNA and CDR2 SNTAGT. The CDR3 is 14 residues long.

The sequence was obtained from a human donor who received a COVID-19 vaccine. The chain carries TRBV6-4 and TRBJ2-2; D unresolved. The input for sequencing was CD4+ T cells from PBMCs cultured with HCoV-OC43 spike peptides, taken before COVID-19 vaccination. The subset is: HCoV-OC43 spike overlapping peptide pool stimulation. The CDR3, as DNA: TGTGCCAGCAAGTGGGCTCTGAACACCGGGGAGCTGTTTTTT. Amino acid sequence: CASKWALNTGELFF.